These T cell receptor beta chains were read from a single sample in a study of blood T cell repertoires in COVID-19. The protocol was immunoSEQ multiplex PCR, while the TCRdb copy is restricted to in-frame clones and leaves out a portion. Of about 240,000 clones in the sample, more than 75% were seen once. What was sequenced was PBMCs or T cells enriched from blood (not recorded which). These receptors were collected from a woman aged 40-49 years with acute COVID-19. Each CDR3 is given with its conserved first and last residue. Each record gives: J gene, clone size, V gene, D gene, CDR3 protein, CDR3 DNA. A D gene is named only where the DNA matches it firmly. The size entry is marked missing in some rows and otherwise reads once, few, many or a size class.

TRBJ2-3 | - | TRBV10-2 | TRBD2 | CASSEPGLAGPDTQYF | TGCGCCAGCAGTGAGCCGGGACTAGCGGGACCAGATACGCAGTATTTT
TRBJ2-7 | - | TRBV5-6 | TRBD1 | CASSWGTGYNEQYF | TGTGCCAGCAGCTGGGGGACAGGGTACAACGAGCAGTACTTC
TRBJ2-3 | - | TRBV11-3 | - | CASSYNRESTDTQYF | TGTGCCAGCAGCTACAACAGGGAAAGCACAGATACGCAGTATTTT
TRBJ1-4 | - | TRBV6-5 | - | CASFNREGDEKLFF | TGTGCCAGCTTCAACAGGGAGGGGGATGAAAAACTGTTTTTT
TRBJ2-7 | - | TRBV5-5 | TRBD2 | CASSSRLAGVSEQYF | TGTGCCAGCAGCTCCAGACTAGCGGGAGTTAGCGAGCAGTACTTC
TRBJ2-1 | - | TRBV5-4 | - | CASSLGSEGNEQFF | TGTGCCAGCAGCTTGGGTAGTGAGGGAAATGAGCAGTTCTTC
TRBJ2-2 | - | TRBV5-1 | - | CASSENPNTGELFF | TGCGCCAGCAGCGAGAATCCGAACACCGGGGAGCTGTTTTTT
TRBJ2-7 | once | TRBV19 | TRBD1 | CASSRRQGGYEQYF | TGTGCCAGTAGTAGAAGACAGGGTGGTTACGAGCAGTACTTC
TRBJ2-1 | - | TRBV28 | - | CASSQTDLGTGNEQFF | TGTGCCAGCAGCCAAACCGACCTAGGGACTGGGAATGAGCAGTTCTTC
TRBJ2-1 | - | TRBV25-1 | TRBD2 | CASSERLAGDHSYNEQFF | TGTGCCAGCAGTGAGCGACTAGCGGGAGATCATTCCTACAATGAGCAGTTCTTC
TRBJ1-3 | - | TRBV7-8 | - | CASSRQENRVAGNTIYF | TGTGCCAGCAGCCGCCAGGAAAACAGGGTTGCTGGAAACACCATATATTTT
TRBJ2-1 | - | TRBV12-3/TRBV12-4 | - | CASSLGGEQFF | TGTGCCAGCAGTTTAGGAGGTGAGCAGTTCTTC
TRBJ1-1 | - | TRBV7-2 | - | CASSLDGAMNTEAFF | TGTGCCAGCAGCTTAGATGGGGCGATGAACACTGAAGCTTTCTTT
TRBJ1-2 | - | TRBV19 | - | CASSIERAGYTF | TGTGCCAGTAGTATAGAGCGGGCTGGCTACACCTTC
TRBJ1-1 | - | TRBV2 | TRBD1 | CASKGQGAPWTEAFF | TGTGCCAGCAAAGGGCAGGGGGCGCCGTGGACTGAAGCTTTCTTT
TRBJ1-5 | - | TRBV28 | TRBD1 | CASSINGQGSNQPQHF | TGTGCCAGCAGTATAAACGGACAGGGGAGCAATCAGCCCCAGCATTTT
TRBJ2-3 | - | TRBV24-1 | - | CATSLMGGAGPDTQYF | TGTGCCACCAGTCTGATGGGGGGAGCTGGCCCAGATACGCAGTATTTT
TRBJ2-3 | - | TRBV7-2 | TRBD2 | CASSLESGRISDTQYF | TGTGCCAGCAGCTTAGAAAGCGGGAGGATCTCAGATACGCAGTATTTT
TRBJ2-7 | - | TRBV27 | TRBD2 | CASSRLAGSYEQYF | TGTGCCAGCAGTAGACTAGCGGGCTCCTACGAGCAGTACTTC
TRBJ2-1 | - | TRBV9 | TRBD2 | CASSPSGIGEQFF | TGTGCCAGCAGTCCTAGCGGGATTGGTGAGCAGTTCTTC
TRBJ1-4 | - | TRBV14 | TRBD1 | CASSQGQGGAEKLFF | TGTGCCAGCAGCCAGGGACAGGGAGGGGCTGAAAAACTGTTTTTT
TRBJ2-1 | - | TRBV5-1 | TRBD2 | CASSRTSGNSDYNEQFF | TGCGCCAGCAGCAGGACTAGCGGGAACTCGGACTACAATGAGCAGTTCTTC
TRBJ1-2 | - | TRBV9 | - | CASSSQAYGYTF | TGTGCCAGCAGCTCTCAAGCCTATGGCTACACCTTC
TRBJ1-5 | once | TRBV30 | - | CAWSVTGGNQPQHF | TGTGCCTGGAGTGTTACTGGGGGGAATCAGCCCCAGCATTTT
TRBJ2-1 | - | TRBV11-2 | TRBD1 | CASSVQGAPSDNEQFF | TGTGCCAGCAGCGTACAGGGGGCTCCTTCTGACAATGAGCAGTTCTTC
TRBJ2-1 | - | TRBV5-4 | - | CASSLGLVGEQFF | TGTGCCAGCAGCTTGGGACTAGTTGGTGAGCAGTTCTTC
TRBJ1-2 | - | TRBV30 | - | CAWIGGYGYTF | TGTGCCTGGATCGGCGGCTATGGCTACACCTTC
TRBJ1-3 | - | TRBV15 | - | CATSRDLGSGNTIYF | TGTGCCACCAGCAGAGATCTCGGGAGTGGAAACACCATATATTTT
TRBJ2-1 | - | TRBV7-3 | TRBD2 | CASSQSGRAVDEQFF | TGTGCCAGCAGCCAAAGCGGGAGGGCTGTTGATGAGCAGTTCTTC
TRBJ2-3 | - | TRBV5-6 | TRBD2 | CASSLGTSGSLTDTQYF | TGTGCCAGCAGCTTGGGGACTAGCGGGAGCCTCACAGATACGCAGTATTTT
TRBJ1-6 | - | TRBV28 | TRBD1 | CASRGTGVGNSPLHF | TGTGCCAGCCGAGGAACAGGGGTCGGTAATTCACCCCTCCACTTT
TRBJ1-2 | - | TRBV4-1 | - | CASSQAGNSYGYTF | TGCGCCAGCAGCCAAGCAGGGAATTCCTATGGCTACACCTTC
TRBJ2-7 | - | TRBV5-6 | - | CASSGFRGEQYF | TGTGCCAGCAGCGGATTCAGAGGAGAGCAGTACTTC
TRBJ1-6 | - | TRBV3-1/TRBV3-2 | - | CASSQGSSYNSPLHF | TGTGCCAGCAGCCAAGGGAGTTCCTATAATTCACCCCTCCACTTT
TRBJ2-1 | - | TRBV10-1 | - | CASSESGQTNEQFF | TGCGCCAGCAGTGAGTCGGGCCAGACGAATGAGCAGTTCTTC
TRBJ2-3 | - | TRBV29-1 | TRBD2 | CSVVGSGTSTDTQYF | TGCAGCGTTGTCGGTAGCGGGACTAGCACAGATACGCAGTATTTT
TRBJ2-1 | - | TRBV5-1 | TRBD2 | CASSPGTSGIYEQFF | TGCGCCAGCAGCCCCGGGACTAGCGGGATATATGAGCAGTTCTTC
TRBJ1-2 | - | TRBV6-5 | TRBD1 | CASSPDRDNYGYTF | TGTGCCAGCAGTCCTGACAGGGACAACTATGGCTACACCTTC
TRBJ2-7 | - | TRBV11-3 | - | CASSLVGPPYEQYF | TGTGCCAGCAGCTTGGTGGGGCCTCCCTACGAGCAGTACTTC
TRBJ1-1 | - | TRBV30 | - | CAWRSRVVDTEAFF | TGTGCCTGGAGGTCCAGGGTAGTAGACACTGAAGCTTTCTTT
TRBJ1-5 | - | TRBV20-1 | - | CSASRGTGGGNQPQHF | TGCAGTGCTAGTCGCGGGACGGGGGGTGGCAATCAGCCCCAGCATTTT
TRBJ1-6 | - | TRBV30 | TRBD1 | CAWSDRGSYNSPLHF | TGTGCCTGGAGTGACAGGGGTTCCTATAATTCACCCCTCCACTTT
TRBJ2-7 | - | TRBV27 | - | CASSATGTSRPEQYF | TGTGCCAGCAGTGCGACAGGGACTAGTAGACCCGAGCAGTACTTC
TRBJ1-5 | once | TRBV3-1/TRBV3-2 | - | CASSQLHSNQPQHF | TGTGCCAGCAGCCAATTACATAGCAATCAGCCCCAGCATTTT
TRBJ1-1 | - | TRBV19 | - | CASSKQRKNTEAFF | TGTGCCAGTAGTAAACAGAGAAAGAACACTGAAGCTTTCTTT
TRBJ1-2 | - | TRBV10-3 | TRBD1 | CAMSTGGEYGYTF | TGTGCCATGTCGACAGGGGGAGAATATGGCTACACCTTC
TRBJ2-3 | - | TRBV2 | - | CASSLAQGRADTQYF | TGTGCCAGCAGCCTGGCACAGGGACGGGCAGATACGCAGTATTTT
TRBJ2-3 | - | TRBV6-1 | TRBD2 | CASSESGTSLDTQYF | TGTGCCAGCAGTGAATCGGGGACTAGTTTGGATACGCAGTATTTT
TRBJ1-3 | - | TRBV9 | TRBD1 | CASSETGNGNTIYF | TGTGCCAGCAGCGAGACAGGGAATGGGAACACCATATATTTT
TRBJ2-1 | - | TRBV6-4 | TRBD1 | CASSQGQGSYNEQFF | TGTGCCAGCAGTCAGGGACAGGGGTCCTACAATGAGCAGTTCTTC
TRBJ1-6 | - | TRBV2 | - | CASSVDGLYSPLHF | TGTGCCAGCAGTGTAGACGGACTATATTCACCCCTCCACTTT
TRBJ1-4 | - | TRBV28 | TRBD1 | CATQMGDRSNEKLFF | TGTGCCACCCAGATGGGGGACAGGAGTAATGAAAAACTGTTTTTT
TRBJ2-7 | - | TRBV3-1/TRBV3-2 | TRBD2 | CASSQGPSGSYEQYF | TGTGCCAGCAGCCAAGGCCCTAGCGGGAGCTACGAGCAGTACTTC
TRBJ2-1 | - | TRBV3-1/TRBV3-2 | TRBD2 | CASSQDRAGGAYNEQFF | TGTGCCAGCAGCCAAGATCGAGCGGGAGGTGCCTACAATGAGCAGTTCTTC
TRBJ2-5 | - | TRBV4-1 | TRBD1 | CASSQEGTAFQETQYF | TGCGCCAGCAGCCAAGAAGGGACAGCGTTCCAAGAGACCCAGTACTTC